The rows below give T cell receptor beta chains drawn from one sample of a study of OX40 agonist ivuxolimab in advanced cancers. Generated by immunoSEQ multiplex PCR, the TCRdb table keeps only in-frame clones and is missing some. The table has approximately 74,000 clones, more than 70% seen once. The sequencing here drew on CD4+ or CD8+ T cells sorted from blood, taken in a trial of the OX40 agonist ivuxolimab. The source is an adult with an advanced solid tumor such as melanoma, head and neck, liver or kidney cancer. CDR3s leave out the opening cysteine and the closing phenylalanine or tryptophan.

>TRBJ2-3|TRBV5-1|12
ASRRAGRTDTQY
>TRBJ1-4|TRBV5-1|8
ASSRIELF
>TRBJ2-7|TRBV11-3|11
ASSLGAHRGLY
>TRBJ1-3|TRBV6-5|13
ASSYSTLSGNTIY
>TRBJ2-5|TRBV18|11
ASSPRQQETQY
>TRBJ2-1|TRBV5-1|13
ASSLGAGPYNEQF
>TRBJ1-1|TRBV7-7|12
ASRPVGLNTEAF
>TRBJ1-5|TRBV21-1|9
ASTFKQPQH
>TRBJ1-2|TRBV28|10
ASSYQGAGYT
>TRBJ2-3|TRBV7-9|14
ASSLAVGGWSDTQY
>TRBJ1-1|TRBV6-1|12
ASSNLGEGTEAF
>TRBJ1-1|TRBV6-5|11
ASRSGQPTEAF
>TRBJ1-5|TRBV7-9|13
ASSPGTGGNQPQH
>TRBJ2-7|TRBV2|11
ASSGSRRYEQY
>TRBJ1-1|TRBV14|13
ASSQTRPRGVEAF
>TRBJ2-7|TRBV4-1|12
ASSQPESSYEQY
>TRBJ2-3|TRBV10-1|13
ASSESPARTDTQY
>TRBJ2-7|TRBV4-3|13
ASSQARAGVDEQY
>TRBJ2-1|TRBV10-3|10
AISESRNEQF
>TRBJ1-2|TRBV5-1|12
ASSLAATGGGYT
>TRBJ2-7|TRBV18|13
ASSPVIQGNYEQY
>TRBJ1-1|TRBV18|11
ASSPLENTEAF
>TRBJ1-5|TRBV6-1|12
ASESGESNQPQH
>TRBJ2-7|TRBV7-2|10
ASSLGVYEQY
>TRBJ1-5|TRBV19|12
ASRPQGVYQPQH
>TRBJ1-1|TRBV18|12
ASSPPGATTEAF
>TRBJ2-7|TRBV7-9|12
ASSSVLLGYEQY
>TRBJ2-6|TRBV5-1|12
ASEEGPGANVLT
>TRBJ2-4|TRBV28|14
ASSGAGTGYKNIQY
>TRBJ2-2|TRBV19|13
ASSHLTGTKGELF
>TRBJ1-5|TRBV28|11
AIGQMGYQPQH
>TRBJ2-1|TRBV19|11
ASRYSSYNEQF
>TRBJ2-2|TRBV5-1|13
ASSLVGSGTGELF
>TRBJ2-6|TRBV5-1|14
ASTGTGVSGANVLT
>TRBJ2-3|TRBV7-3|14
ASSQIAAGPTDTQY
>TRBJ2-3|TRBV9|14
ASREGLAGETDTQY
>TRBJ2-2|TRBV18|14
ASSPLRQRNTGELF
>TRBJ2-7|TRBV28|10
ASSFPSGEQY
>TRBJ2-7|TRBV7-6|13
ASSPGTGGPYEQY
>TRBJ1-3|TRBV28|14
ASSSPRRLFGNTIY
>TRBJ2-6|TRBV10-3|15
AIRGYDGPSGANVLT
>TRBJ2-7|TRBV7-9|14
ASSFGAGGLNYEQY
>TRBJ2-3|TRBV5-4|17
ASSSKRTSGRSSTDTQY
>TRBJ1-2|TRBV28|10
ASAGTAYGYT
>TRBJ1-2|TRBV30|14
AWSLSQTAPNYGYT
>TRBJ1-2|TRBV6-1|12
ASSEVRTSYGYT
>TRBJ2-3|TRBV29-1|11
SAWGGGANTQY
>TRBJ2-5|TRBV11-2|13
ASSHRTSGGETQY
>TRBJ2-1|TRBV14|12
ASSQDRGRSEQF
>TRBJ2-7|TRBV7-8|13
ASSLEQDRSYEQY
>TRBJ2-7|TRBV29-1|12
SVGGSGRGYEQY